These T cell receptor beta chains were read from a single sample in a study of cytomegalovirus exposure and HLA in healthy donors. This table comes from immunoSEQ multiplex PCR, and its TCRdb copy is limited to in-frame clones, with some not included. The profile shows some 150,000 clones, roughly 88% of them singletons. What was sequenced was PBMCs. The receptors here all came from a woman aged 18-29 years in good health and CMV-seronegative. Both conserved end residues are part of each CDR3. A D gene is named only where the DNA matches it firmly. Some rows have no size entry. The others give once, few or many, or a class for an expanded clone.

V: TRBV7-6; size: NA; D: NA; J: TRBJ1-1; DNA: TGTGCCAGCAGCTTAAAACCAGAAATGAACACTGAAGCTTTCTTT; CDR3: CASSLKPEMNTEAFF
V: TRBV7-9; size: NA; D: NA; J: TRBJ1-4; DNA: TGTGCCAACCTGGGGGGAGAAAAACTGTTTTTT; CDR3: CANLGGEKLFF
V: TRBV10-2; size: NA; D: NA; J: TRBJ2-3; DNA: TGCGCCAGCAGTGAGTTCGCAGGGGGCACAGATACGCAGTATTTT; CDR3: CASSEFAGGTDTQYF
V: TRBV27; size: NA; D: NA; J: TRBJ1-3; DNA: TGTGCCAGCAGCAGGAACTCTGGAAACACCATATATTTT; CDR3: CASSRNSGNTIYF
V: TRBV7-9; size: NA; D: NA; J: TRBJ1-5; DNA: TGTGCCAGCAGCTTAGGGGTGGGCAGGGTGGATGATCAGCCCCAGCATTTT; CDR3: CASSLGVGRVDDQPQHF
V: TRBV7-2; size: NA; D: NA; J: TRBJ1-6; DNA: TGTGCCAGCAGCCAGTCTAATTCACCCCTCCACTTT; CDR3: CASSQSNSPLHF
V: TRBV7-8; size: NA; D: NA; J: TRBJ1-1; DNA: TGTGCCAGCAGCTTATTGTCGGGGTCTGAAGCTTTCTTT; CDR3: CASSLLSGSEAFF
V: TRBV2; size: NA; D: NA; J: TRBJ1-1; DNA: TGTGCCAGCAGTCCCAGGGTCCGCACTGAAGCTTTCTTT; CDR3: CASSPRVRTEAFF
V: TRBV2; size: once; D: TRBD1; J: TRBJ1-6; DNA: TGTGCCAGCAGTGGACAGGGTTATTCACCCCTCCACTTT; CDR3: CASSGQGYSPLHF
V: TRBV10-1; size: NA; D: NA; J: TRBJ1-1; DNA: TGCGCCAGCAGAAGGGGTTATGGCACTGAAGCTTTCTTT; CDR3: CASRRGYGTEAFF
V: TRBV28; size: NA; D: NA; J: TRBJ2-1; DNA: TGTGCCATCAGTAGCGTCAGTATAAAGTTAGAACAGTTCTTC; CDR3: CAISSVSIKLEQFF
V: TRBV13; size: NA; D: TRBD2; J: TRBJ2-7; DNA: TGTGCCAGCAGCTCGGGCCTGGGCGGGGGAACCTACGAGCAGTACTTC; CDR3: CASSSGLGGGTYEQYF
V: TRBV21-1; size: NA; D: NA; J: TRBJ1-1; DNA: TGTGCCAGCAGCGGGACGGGACAGGGTTCGGCCACTGAAGCTTTCTTT; CDR3: CASSGTGQGSATEAFF
V: TRBV19; size: NA; D: NA; J: TRBJ1-5; DNA: TGTGCCAGTAGTATAGTCCCAGGGAATCAGCCCCAGCATTTT; CDR3: CASSIVPGNQPQHF
V: TRBV6-5; size: NA; D: TRBD2; J: TRBJ2-7; DNA: TGTGCCAGCAAACCGGGACTAGCGTTCAACGAGCAGTACTTC; CDR3: CASKPGLAFNEQYF
V: TRBV7-2; size: once; D: TRBD2; J: TRBJ2-7; DNA: TGTGCCAGCAGCTTAGGGTGGCGGGGGGCCTCGACCTACGAGCAGTACTTC; CDR3: CASSLGWRGASTYEQYF
V: TRBV5-4; size: NA; D: NA; J: TRBJ2-5; DNA: TGTGCCAGCAGCTTGGAGTCTCGAGGGGAGACCCAGTACTTC; CDR3: CASSLESRGETQYF
V: TRBV4-1; size: NA; D: NA; J: TRBJ1-2; DNA: TGCGCCAGCAGCCCTGAGACATTTGGCTACACCTTC; CDR3: CASSPETFGYTF
V: TRBV5-1; size: NA; D: TRBD1; J: TRBJ2-4; DNA: TGCGCCAGCAGGACCGGACAGGGGGTTGACATTCAGTACTTC; CDR3: CASRTGQGVDIQYF
V: TRBV28; size: NA; D: TRBD1; J: TRBJ2-2; DNA: TGTGCCAGCAGCGTCGGGACAGGGGATACCGGGGAGCTGTTTTTT; CDR3: CASSVGTGDTGELFF
V: TRBV13; size: NA; D: NA; J: TRBJ1-5; DNA: TGTGCCAGCAGCTTAGGATCTGGACTAAAAAGCAATCAGCCCCAGCATTTT; CDR3: CASSLGSGLKSNQPQHF
V: TRBV29-1; size: NA; D: NA; J: TRBJ1-1; DNA: TGCAGCGTTGAAGACAGGGGATTCGCTGAAGCTTTCTTT; CDR3: CSVEDRGFAEAFF
V: TRBV28; size: NA; D: NA; J: TRBJ1-2; DNA: TGTGCCAGCAGTTCAAGGCTGGGGGGCTATGGCTACACCTTC; CDR3: CASSSRLGGYGYTF
V: TRBV19; size: NA; D: TRBD2; J: TRBJ2-3; DNA: TGTGCCAGTAGCTCGACTAGCGGAGATACGCAGTATTTT; CDR3: CASSSTSGDTQYF